The 27 T cell receptor beta chains below all came from one sample that was sequenced in a study of Graves' ophthalmopathy and Graves' hyperthyroidism. TCR beta CDR3 amplification used RNA transcripts. The library came from an HTBI-primed first-round RT-PCR and a second-round multiplex PCR. TCRdb re-analysed the multiplex PCR reads in MiXCR, keeping a single row per CDR3 protein. Seen here are 400,000 to 500,000 distinct CDR3 sequences, about 21% observed once, and the top ten hold roughly 3%. The sequenced sample consisted of peripheral blood. These receptors were collected from a woman aged 18-35 years with stable Graves' hyperthyroidism.

The table lists this clonotype with many counts. The chain couples TRBV19 to TRBJ2-2; no definite D call. The CDR3 contains 11 residues. Looked up from germline, CDR1 is LNHDA and CDR2 is SQIVND (reference sequence). Trimming cost V 5 bases and J 7 bases, with 5 bases left between them. The CDR3 nucleotides read TGTGCCAGTAGTTCCTACGGGGAGCTGTTTTTT. This gives the protein CASSSYGELFF.

Here the CDR3 DNA reads TGTGCCAGCAGTTTAGCCTTCGAGACCGAGACCCAGTACTTC. Translation: CASSLAFETETQYF. V gene TRBV27 combines with J gene TRBJ2-5; D remains ambiguous. Germline CDR1 MNHEY, CDR2 SMNVEV (reference sequence). The ends were cut back, 2 bases at V and 5 bases at J, with 12 bases in the middle. The CDR3 is made up of 14 amino acids.

This clonotype has ten or more counts. The J gene is TRBJ1-5, the V gene TRBV11-1, with 8 bases fitting TRBD1. V dropped 4 bases and J dropped 0; count of bases not matched to a gene: 8. This CDR3 spans 17 amino acids. Looked up from germline, CDR1 is SGHAT and CDR2 is FQDESV (reference sequence). CDR3 region: CASSSTSTGASNQPQHF. CDR3 bases: TGTGCCAGCAGCTCGACTTCGACAGGGGCTAGCAATCAGCCCCAGCATTTT.

V is TRBV6-2 or TRBV6-3 and J is TRBJ2-5, with 8 bases fitting TRBD2. The V gene end was trimmed by 5 bases and the J gene end by 2 bases; junction bases not matched to a gene: 7. Looked up from germline, CDR1 is MNHEY and CDR2 is SVGEGT. This CDR3 is 15 amino acids long. Here the CDR3 DNA reads TGTGCCAGCAGTCACCTAGCGGGCCTTCAAGAGACCCAGTACTTC. It translates to CASSHLAGLQETQYF.

This rearrangement joins TRBV12-5 to TRBJ1-5, with D unclear. The CDR3 sequence is 13 residues long. Germline V lookup: CDR1 LGHNT, CDR2 FRNRAP. V lost 1 base to trimming and J lost 4 bases, with 5 bases between them. CDR3 nucleotides: TGTGCTAGTGGTTTGGCGACAAATCAGCCCCAGCATTTT. Translating gives CASGLATNQPQHF.

Remarks on this clonotype: This may stem from a read error, because a much larger clone lies one nucleotide away. V is TRBV30 and J is TRBJ2-5; D is undetermined. The closer fit of TRBJ2-4 to the DNA end suggests the J call may be wrong. Germline CDR1 GTSNPN, CDR2 SVGIG (reference sequence). The CDR3 contains 14 residues. CDR3 amino acids: CVWSSSLAKNIQYF. In DNA, the CDR3 is TGTGTCTGGAGTTCAAGTCTAGCCAAAAACATTCAGTACTTC.

V usage is TRBV5-1 and J usage is TRBJ1-1, with D possibly matching TRBD1 (6 bases). With 0 bases removed from V and 8 bases from J, the gap between germline ends came to 14 bases. Per germline, CDR1 SGHRS and CDR2 YFSETQ. This CDR3 is built from 14 residues. The CDR3 sequence is CASSLGGAQGEAFF. The DNA of the CDR3 is TGCGCCAGCAGCTTGGGGGGGGCGCAGGGGGAAGCTTTCTTT.

This clonotype was detected many times. The chain is built from TRBV10-3 and TRBJ2-5, with 14 bases identical to TRBD2. There are 20 residues in the CDR3. Germline CDR1 ENHRY, CDR2 SYGVKD. V lost 4 bases to trimming and J lost 2 bases; unmatched junction nucleotides: 15. The CDR3: CAISAIPGLAGVGRQETQYF. DNA of the CDR3: TGTGCCATCAGTGCGATCCCGGGACTAGCGGGAGTGGGGAGACAAGAGACCCAGTACTTC.

This clonotype showed up just a few times. This chain joins TRBV30 and TRBJ2-7; D is possibly TRBD2 (5 bases). V was trimmed by 5 bases and J by 2 bases, leaving 10 bases between them. CDR3 length: 12 amino acids. Germline CDR1 reads GTSNPN; CDR2 reads SVGIG (reference sequence). The CDR3 sequence is CAWEGGAYEQYF. For the CDR3, the DNA is TGTGCCTGGGAAGGAGGCGCCTACGAGCAGTACTTC.

This clonotype has a handful of counts. This chain connects TRBV3-1 to TRBJ1-2; 10 bases map to TRBD1. The junction had 3 bases not matched to a gene; V was cut back by 3 bases and J by 2 bases. The CDR3 runs 15 residues. Germline loops: CDR1 LGHDT, CDR2 YNNKEL (reference sequence). CDR3 in amino acids: CASSHRQGANYGYTF. The DNA of the CDR3 is TGTGCCAGCAGCCATCGACAGGGGGCAAACTATGGCTACACCTTC.

This clonotype was seen repeatedly, ten times or more. V and J are TRBV6-1 and TRBJ2-7; 8 bases are shared with TRBD1. Germline trimming cut 4 bases from V and 5 bases from J; bases unmatched to any gene: 7. Germline lookup yields CDR1 MNHNS and CDR2 SASEGT. The CDR3 has 14 amino acids. In DNA, the CDR3 is TGTGCCAGCAGTGTAACCGGGACAGGAAACGAGCAGTACTTC. Protein sequence: CASSVTGTGNEQYF.

The chain carries TRBV6-2 or TRBV6-3 and TRBJ1-4, with a weak D call TRBD1 (5 bases). Germline CDR1 MNHEY, CDR2 SVGEGT. V dropped 4 bases and J dropped 8 bases, with 26 bases sitting between them. This CDR3 is built from 18 residues. The CDR3 protein is CASSSNRGWGGEREKLFF. The DNA for the CDR3 is TGTGCCAGCAGTTCGAATAGGGGCTGGGGGGGTGAGAGGGAAAAACTGTTTTTT.

The V gene is TRBV15, the J gene TRBJ2-4; 8 nucleotides line up with TRBD1. Unmatched junction bases numbered 16, after V lost 4 bases and J lost 14 bases. CDR1 and CDR2 (germline): LNHNV, YYDKDF (reference sequence). This CDR3 has 15 residues. The CDR3 is CATSNPGQGPETKYF. CDR3 nucleotide sequence: TGTGCCACCAGCAATCCCGGACAGGGCCCAGAGACCAAGTACTTC. The whole variable domain, filled in from reference TRBV15 and TRBJ2-4, reads DAMVIQNPRYQVTQFGKPVTLSCSQTLNHNVMYWYQQKSSQAPKLLFHYYDKDFNNEADTPDNFQSRRPNTSFCFLDIRSPGLGDTAMYLCATSNPGQGPETKYFGAGTRLSVL.

This clonotype was seen ten or more times. V is TRBV10-3 and J is TRBJ2-3; the match to TRBD1 covers 8 bases. This CDR3 has 14 residues. V was clipped by 7 bases and J by 2 bases; unmatched bases: 5. Looked up from germline, CDR1 is ENHRY and CDR2 is SYGVKD. DNA of the CDR3: TGTGCCATCACCTCGGACAGGGTCACAGATACGCAGTATTTT. This codes for CAITSDRVTDTQYF.

In its sample, this clonotype was seen many times. The CDR3 coding sequence is TGTGCCAGCAGTCAGCAGGACAGGGCCGAAGCTTTCTTT. It specifies CASSQQDRAEAFF. The rearrangement joins TRBV28 to TRBJ1-1, with 8 bases fitting TRBD1. Germline lookup yields CDR1 MDHEN and CDR2 SYDVKM. CDR3 length: 13 residues. The J segment lost 8 bases and the V segment lost 5 bases, leaving 7 bases of the junction unmatched.

The chain combines TRBV6-5 with TRBJ1-5; 7 bases are shared with TRBD1. V was clipped by 0 bases and J by 2 bases; unmatched bases: 4. This CDR3 has 16 residues. CDR1 is MNHEY, CDR2 SVGAGI, per germline. The CDR3 DNA follows: TGTGCCAGCAGTTACTCGACAGGGATCGGCAATCAGCCCCAGCATTTT. This translates into CASSYSTGIGNQPQHF.

The chain carries TRBV20-1 and TRBJ2-5; D may match TRBD1 or TRBD2 (5 bases each). This CDR3 comprises 13 residues. The ends were cut back, 4 bases at V and 4 bases at J, with 13 bases in the middle. CDR1 and CDR2 from the germline V gene are DFQATT and SNEGSKA (reference sequence). CDR3 loop: CSATIGDAETQYF. The CDR3 DNA sequence: TGCAGTGCTACCATCGGGGACGCAGAGACCCAGTACTTC.

This clonotype was observed many times. Here the CDR3 reads CASSPTWEGANYGYTF. DNA of the CDR3: TGTGCCAGCAGCCCCACGTGGGAGGGAGCTAACTATGGCTACACCTTC. The chain couples TRBV7-2 to TRBJ1-2; D not certain. The V end lost 5 bases, the J end lost 0 bases, and 16 bases lay between the germline ends. The CDR3 covers 16 residues. In germline, CDR1 is SGHTA, CDR2 FQGNSA.

This sequence joins TRBV15 and TRBJ2-7; 7 nucleotides agree with TRBD2. CDR1 and CDR2 from the germline V gene are LNHNV and YYDKDF (reference sequence). The CDR3 length is 16 residues. V shed 0 bases, J shed 4 bases, and the junction held 9 bases outside the gene matches. CDR3 DNA: TGTGCCACCAGCAGAGATTGGGCTAGCGGAAGGTACGAGCAGTACTTC. Translated, it gives CATSRDWASGRYEQYF.

This clonotype has ten or more counts. This chain links TRBV6-5 with TRBJ1-3; D unresolved. CDR1 and CDR2 (germline): MNHEY, SVGAGI. Trimming removed 4 bases from V and 1 base from J, with 11 bases in between. This CDR3 comprises 15 residues. As DNA, the CDR3 is TGTGCCAGCAGTTCCAGGACTGAGTCTGGAAACACCATATATTTT. Protein product: CASSSRTESGNTIYF.

This clonotype was counted ten times or more. The V gene is TRBV25-1, the J gene TRBJ1-3, with 7 bases lining up with TRBD1. Germline CDR1 reads MGHDK; CDR2 reads SYGVNS. After removal of 6 bases from V and 2 bases from J, the junction contained 7 bases not matched to a gene. The length of the CDR3 is 15 residues. The CDR3 spells CASSPRGQAGNTIYF. The CDR3 DNA is TGTGCCAGCAGCCCAAGAGGACAGGCTGGAAACACCATATATTTT.

Concerning this clonotype itself: Since a much larger clone is just one base distant, this may be a read error. The chain couples TRBV25-1 to TRBJ1-2, with D possibly being TRBD1 (5 bases). CDR1 and CDR2 (germline): MGHDK, SYGVNS. V was shortened by 5 bases and J by 7 bases, with 11 bases between the two germline ends. The CDR3 is 12 residues long. The CDR3 coding sequence is TGTGCCAGCAGTTTTTCGGGGACTGGCTACACCTTC. It encodes CASSFSGTGYTF.

There are many counts of this clonotype. The rearrangement uses TRBV11-2 and TRBJ2-3; TRBD1 matches at 12 bases. J was trimmed by 5 bases and V by 5 bases; bases with no gene match: 5. CDR1 SGHAT and CDR2 FQNNGV come from the germline V gene. The length of the CDR3 is 15 residues. Here the CDR3 reads CASSPGTGGRDTQYF. The DNA of the CDR3 is TGTGCCAGCAGCCCCGGGACAGGGGGCAGAGATACGCAGTATTTT.

The rearrangement joins TRBV11-2 to TRBJ2-5; 10 bases line up with TRBD1. Germline V gene lookup returns CDR1 SGHAT and CDR2 FQNNGV. This CDR3 is 16 amino acids long. V gave up 6 bases and J gave up 5 bases; unmatched junction bases: 12. DNA of the CDR3: TGTGCCAGCAGGTCGGGACAGGGGATGATTAAGGAGACCCAGTACTTC. It is translated as CASRSGQGMIKETQYF. Full variable domain (remainder filled in from reference TRBV11-2 and TRBJ2-5): EAGVAQSPRYKIIEKRQSVAFWCNPISGHATLYWYQQILGQGPKLLIQFQNNGVVDDSQLPKDRFSAERLKGVDSTLKIQPAKLEDSAVYLCASRSGQGMIKETQYFGPGTRLLVL.

V and J are TRBV7-2 and TRBJ2-2; D is perhaps TRBD2 (6 bases). This CDR3 spans 17 amino acids. Germline lookup yields CDR1 SGHTA and CDR2 FQGNSA. V lost 5 bases to trimming and J lost 6 bases, with 22 bases between them. CDR3 region: CASSLRLANREAGELFF. CDR3 in DNA: TGTGCCAGCAGCCTACGCCTAGCGAACAGAGAGGCCGGGGAGCTGTTTTTT.

This clonotype was seen ten or more times. The CDR3 here is CSALLVQETQYF. The CDR3 DNA reads as TGCAGCGCCCTTTTGGTACAAGAGACCCAGTACTTC. J is TRBJ2-5 and V is TRBV29-1, with D uncertain. The CDR3 has 12 residues. The germline V gene encodes CDR1 SQVTM and CDR2 ANQGSEA. Between the trimmed V and J ends, which lost 7 bases and 2 bases, there was a span of 11 bases.

In its sample, this clonotype was seen many times. This rearrangement joins TRBV30 to TRBJ1-1, with D possibly TRBD1 on 6 matching bases. The CDR3 has 13 residues. Germline values: CDR1 GTSNPN, CDR2 SVGIG (reference sequence). V gave up 0 bases and J gave up 8 bases, with 13 bases separating them. CDR3 in amino acids: CAWSVWGAGEAFF. As DNA, the CDR3 is TGTGCCTGGAGTGTATGGGGGGCGGGAGAAGCTTTCTTT.